This T cell receptor beta chain was observed in a study of OX40 agonist ivuxolimab in advanced cancers. Study-wide background: The eligibility criteria allowed prior anti-PD-1, anti-PD-L1 or anti-CTLA-4 therapy, and approximately 38% had some. Patients achieving partial responses numbered three: one hepatocellular carcinoma case and two cutaneous melanoma cases. General study findings and limits: Doses of 0.1 to 3.0 mg/kg were accompanied by clonal expansion of CD4+ and CD8+ blood T cells by week 6. CD8+ T cells were the subset that, on average, had more expanded clones than CD4+.

TCRdb's table, derived via immunoSEQ multiplex PCR, lists solely in-frame clones and lacks some. The sample includes just under 65,000 clones, roughly 86% of them seen just once. Of note for this clone: Its specificity is not known.

The germline gives CDR1 KGHSH, CDR2 LQKENI. The CDR3 has 16 residues. The V end was cut by 1 base, the J end by 1 base, with 10 bases between. This rearrangement joins TRBV18 to TRBJ1-4, with D perhaps TRBD1 (5 bases). This receptor was identified in an adult with an advanced solid tumor such as melanoma, head and neck, liver or kidney cancer. Sample: CD4+ or CD8+ T cells sorted from blood, taken in a trial of the OX40 agonist ivuxolimab. The chain's CDR3 is CASSPLGEVTNEKLFF. In DNA form, the CDR3 reads TGTGCCAGCTCACCACTGGGGGAAGTAACTAATGAAAAACTGTTTTTT. Full variable domain (rest looked up from reference TRBV18 and TRBJ1-4): NAGVMQNPRHLVRRRGQEARLRCSPMKGHSHVYWYRQLPEEGLKFMVYLQKENIIDESGMPKERFSAEFPKEGPSILRIQQVVRGDSAAYFCASSPLGEVTNEKLFFGSGTQLSVL.